These 25 T cell receptor beta chains came from one sample sequenced in a study of T cell repertoires in cytomegalovirus infection. Their antigens remain unidentified. TCRdb re-analysed the reads in MiXCR, keeping a single row per CDR3 protein. The data contain roughly 280,000 distinct CDR3 sequences, 22% of them seen just once; the ten biggest clones take up about 21%. The material was cultured PBMCs, obtained from culture after CMV antigen stimulation. The receptors stem from a human donor in good health (CMV status not recorded). Some clones in this sample may be carry-over from other donors' samples.

The V and J genes are TRBV4-1 and TRBJ2-7, with TRBD2 identical over 7 bases. This CDR3 is built from 17 residues. Germline V CDR1 and CDR2: MGHRA, YSYEKL. Trimming took 4 bases from V and 2 from J; bases not matched to a gene: 14. The CDR3: CASSLFGGLKHTYEQYF. CDR3 DNA: TGCGCCAGCAGCCTATTCGGGGGGTTGAAGCACACCTACGAGCAGTACTTC.

In DNA, the CDR3 is TGTGCCAGCAGCCCCGCCGGGGGAAGCGTAAAACTGTTTTTT. Its protein is CASSPAGGSVKLFF. The chain couples TRBV7-2 to TRBJ1-4, with D perhaps TRBD1 (5 bases). Germline loops: CDR1 SGHTA, CDR2 FQGNSA. The CDR3 has 14 residues. V shed 5 bases and J shed 10 bases, with 17 bases lying between them.

This clonotype was detected many times. The chain has TRBV28 and TRBJ2-5; weak D call: TRBD2 (6 bases). The CDR3 totals 14 residues. V shed 6 bases and J shed 4 bases, with 15 bases lying between them. In germline, CDR1 is MDHEN, CDR2 SYDVKM. CDR3 sequence reads: CASRGGGSGETQYF. The CDR3 DNA reads TGTGCCAGCAGGGGTGGGGGGTCGGGAGAGACCCAGTACTTC.

The chain is built from TRBV29-1 and TRBJ2-5; 12 bases are a match to TRBD2. This CDR3 is 15 amino acids long. The germline V gene encodes CDR1 SQVTM and CDR2 ANQGSEA. The V gene end was trimmed by 6 bases and the J gene end by 4 bases; junction bases not matched to a gene: 9. The CDR3 is CSVRLAGVVGETQYF. CDR3 DNA: TGCAGCGTGAGACTAGCGGGAGTGGTTGGAGAGACCCAGTACTTC.

The chain couples TRBV7-2 to TRBJ1-1, with D hard to call. Trimming removed 5 bases from V and 4 bases from J, with 17 bases in between. This CDR3 spans 15 amino acids. In germline, CDR1 is SGHTA, CDR2 FQGNSA. Written as DNA, the CDR3 is TGTGCCAGCAGCCCCCTGATCCGGGTAAGCACTGAAGCTTTCTTT. It specifies CASSPLIRVSTEAFF.

This clonotype has more than one count but fewer than ten. The V call is TRBV7-2, the J call TRBJ1-5; D possibly corresponds to TRBD1 (5 bases). CDR1 is SGHTA, CDR2 FQGNSA, per germline. The ends were cut back, 6 bases at V and 2 bases at J, with 14 bases in the middle. The CDR3 contains 15 residues. The CDR3 DNA reads as TGTGCCAGCAGTCTGATGGACACTGGCAATCAGCCCCAGCATTTT. Translating gives CASSLMDTGNQPQHF.

Concerning this clonotype itself: A read error is possible here, since a much larger clone lies one base away. The CDR3 DNA follows: TGTGCCAGCAGCACCGGACTAGCGGGAGGGCCGGGTACGCAGTATTTT. It specifies CASSTGLAGGPGTQYF. V gene TRBV7-2 combines with J gene TRBJ2-3; TRBD2 aligns across 15 bases. Germline V lookup: CDR1 SGHTA, CDR2 FQGNSA. After removal of 5 bases from V and 8 bases from J, the junction contained 8 bases not matched to a gene. The CDR3 extends over 16 amino acids.

CDR3 coding DNA: TGTGCCAGCAGCTTAGTTCCAGGGCTGGGGGAAAACATTCAGTACTTC. It translates to CASSLVPGLGENIQYF. The chain employs TRBV11-2 and TRBJ2-4, with D tentatively TRBD1 or TRBD2 (5 bases each). The CDR3 extends over 16 amino acids. Per germline, CDR1 SGHAT and CDR2 FQNNGV. V was trimmed by 1 base and J by 5 bases, leaving 15 bases between them.

This clonotype was seen a handful of times. The chain uses TRBV4-1 and TRBJ1-2; D gene unclear. Trimming left V 3 bases short and J 1 base short, with 9 bases between. The CDR3 runs 14 residues. Germline lookup yields CDR1 MGHRA and CDR2 YSYEKL. CDR3 sequence (DNA): TGCGCCAGCAGCCAGGTCGGTGGTAACTATGGCTACACCTTC. As protein: CASSQVGGNYGYTF.

The chain uses TRBV24-1 and TRBJ2-2; D is perhaps TRBD2 (5 bases). Germline lookup yields CDR1 KGHDR and CDR2 SFDVKD. The V gene lost 5 bases and the J gene lost 6 bases, with 15 bases spanning the gap. There are 15 residues in the CDR3. In nucleotides, the CDR3 is TGTGCCACCAGTGTCTCCGAGGGTGCGGCCGGGGAGCTGTTTTTT. As protein: CATSVSEGAAGELFF.

In nucleotides, the CDR3 is TGCAGTGCCTACTTCACAGATACGCAGTATTTT. Translation: CSAYFTDTQYF. This sequence joins TRBV20-1 and TRBJ2-3; D call uncertain. This CDR3 spans 11 amino acids. Deletions cut 6 bases from V and 2 bases from J, with 6 bases between. Per the germline V gene, CDR1 is DFQATT and CDR2 is SNEGSKA (reference sequence).

This clonotype was observed at least ten times. The V and J genes are TRBV7-2 and TRBJ2-7, with D tentatively TRBD1 (6 bases). The CDR3 loop spans 13 amino acids. V shed 6 bases and J shed 4 bases, with 13 bases lying between them. From germline, CDR1 is SGHTA and CDR2 FQGNSA. The DNA of the CDR3 is TGTGCCAGCAGTTCGGACAGACAGTACGAGCAGTACTTC. It translates to CASSSDRQYEQYF.

This clonotype has at least ten counts. The CDR3 reads CASSFGVSNTEAFF. The CDR3 DNA reads TGTGCCAGCAGCTTCGGAGTCTCGAACACTGAAGCTTTCTTT. The chain combines TRBV7-8 with TRBJ1-1; D is unresolved. Germline V CDR1 and CDR2: SGHVS, FQNEAQ. V dropped 3 bases and J dropped 1 base, with 9 bases sitting between them. The CDR3 contains 14 residues. Based on the CDR3 plus reference TRBV7-8 and TRBJ1-1, the full variable domain is GAGVSQSPRYKVAKRGQDVALRCDPISGHVSLFWYQQALGQGPEFLTYFQNEAQLDKSGLPSDRFFAERPEGSVSTLKIQRTQQEDSAVYLCASSFGVSNTEAFFGQGTRLTVV.

Regarding this clonotype: This clone may be a read error of a much larger clone one base away. J is TRBJ1-1 and V is TRBV7-9; TRBD1 matches at 9 bases. Germline V gives CDR1 SEHNR, CDR2 FQNEAQ (reference sequence). CDR3 length equals 15 residues. V lost 4 bases and J lost 0; bases outside the gene matches: 3. The CDR3 reads CASSSGQGMNTEAFF. The CDR3 DNA is TGTGCCAGCAGCTCCGGACAGGGGATGAACACTGAAGCTTTCTTT.

This clonotype was seen many times. The V gene is TRBV7-2, the J gene TRBJ1-1; D gene ambiguous. Trimming pared 1 base from V and 6 bases from J, leaving 12 bases between. Germline values: CDR1 SGHTA, CDR2 FQGNSA. The CDR3 has 14 amino acids. The CDR3 reads CASSLESRSPEAFF. CDR3 bases: TGTGCCAGCAGCTTAGAGTCGCGGTCTCCTGAAGCTTTCTTT.

The chain employs TRBV19 and TRBJ2-2; possible D gene TRBD2, 6 bases. From germline, CDR1 is LNHDA and CDR2 SQIVND (reference sequence). Deletions cut 8 bases from V and 2 bases from J, with 15 bases between. CDR3 length: 15 amino acids. The CDR3 coding sequence is TGTGCCAGTGGATACCCGGGACTTAACACCGGGGAGCTGTTTTTT. Encoded protein: CASGYPGLNTGELFF.

The chain couples TRBV4-1 to TRBJ2-5, with a tentative D call TRBD2 (5 bases). V dropped 4 bases and J dropped 2 bases, with 11 bases sitting between them. This CDR3 is built from 14 residues. Germline V lookup: CDR1 MGHRA, CDR2 YSYEKL. For the CDR3, the DNA is TGCGCCAGCAGCCGCCGGCGGGTTCAAGAGACCCAGTACTTC. Protein product: CASSRRRVQETQYF.

V and J are TRBV3-1 and TRBJ2-7, with D unresolved. The CDR3 has 14 residues. Germline V gives CDR1 LGHDT, CDR2 YNNKEL (reference sequence). V shed 3 bases and J shed 3 bases, with 12 bases lying between them. The CDR3 here is CASSHATLSYEQYF. CDR3 coding DNA: TGTGCCAGCAGCCACGCTACCCTAAGCTACGAGCAGTACTTC.

The chain links TRBV13 to TRBJ2-5; no clear D gene. From germline, CDR1 is PRHDT and CDR2 FYEKMQ (reference sequence). This CDR3 has 13 amino acids. V lost 6 bases to trimming and J lost 5 bases, with 13 bases between them. The CDR3 sequence is CASRKGSPETQYF. The CDR3 region has the DNA TGTGCCAGCAGGAAAGGCAGTCCGGAGACCCAGTACTTC.

There are a few counts of this clonotype. J is TRBJ2-2 and V is TRBV4-3; D uncertain. Germline V gene lookup returns CDR1 LGHNA and CDR2 YSLEER. The CDR3 loop spans 16 amino acids. V was pared by 0 bases and J by 4 bases, with 12 bases between. CDR3 sequence (DNA): TGCGCCAGCAGCCAAGATCCAAGCGATTTCACCGGGGAGCTGTTTTTT. As protein: CASSQDPSDFTGELFF.

This clonotype was observed a handful of times. The chain joins TRBV11-2 to TRBJ1-3; weak D call: TRBD1 (6 bases). CDR1 is SGHAT and CDR2 is FQNNGV in the germline V gene. The CDR3 is 16 residues long. Deletions cut 1 base from V and 0 bases from J, with 10 bases between. CDR3 region: CASSLGQGLSGNTIYF. The CDR3 region has the DNA TGTGCCAGCAGCTTAGGGCAGGGGCTCTCTGGAAACACCATATATTTT.

The chain combines TRBV7-9 with TRBJ2-5; D assignment may be TRBD1 or TRBD2 (5 bases each). Trimming left V 7 bases short and J 5 bases short, with 29 bases between. The CDR3 length is 18 residues. Germline V gene sequence: CDR1 SEHNR, CDR2 FQNEAQ (reference sequence). CDR3 sequence (DNA): TGTGCCAGCACCCCTGGGTCAGGGTTGCGGATGGGAGATGAGACCCAGTACTTC. Residues: CASTPGSGLRMGDETQYF.

The rearrangement joins TRBV5-5 to TRBJ1-3; TRBD1 is a possible D gene (6 bases). The germline CDR1 and CDR2 sequences are SGHKS and YYEKEE (reference sequence). V lost 4 bases, J lost 0 bases, and 23 bases lay in between. The CDR3 is made up of 19 amino acids. CDR3 DNA sequence: TGTGCCAGCAGCCCGGCGGGGGCTCCAGAACCGAGCTCTGGAAACACCATATATTTT. This translates into CASSPAGAPEPSSGNTIYF.

This clonotype was counted ten times or more. CDR3 coding DNA: TGTGCCAGCAGCTTAGCGAGGGGACTTAGCACAGATACGCAGTATTTT. This sequence encodes CASSLARGLSTDTQYF. The gene calls are TRBV7-2 and TRBJ2-3, with a possible D match to TRBD2 (6 bases). The germline gives CDR1 SGHTA, CDR2 FQGNSA. CDR3 length equals 16 residues. Trimming pared 0 bases from V and 0 bases from J, leaving 10 bases between.

In its sample, this clonotype was seen many times. The rearrangement joins TRBV18 to TRBJ2-3, with 7 bases that match TRBD2. With V trimmed by 0 bases and J by 6 bases, 9 bases remained unmatched. The CDR3 extends over 16 amino acids. Per the germline V gene, CDR1 is KGHSH and CDR2 is LQKENI. CDR3 loop: CASSPPSGKGRDTQYF. DNA for the CDR3: TGTGCCAGCTCACCACCAAGCGGGAAAGGACGGGATACGCAGTATTTT.